This entry is about one T cell receptor beta chain. Profiled with immunoSEQ multiplex PCR; TCRdb holds only in-frame clones, not every one. The top ten hold 1.1% of the sample, which has 370,000 or so clones, over 65% seen once. These data originate in a study of blood T cell repertoires in COVID-19. Between the trimmed V and J ends, which lost 3 bases and 3 bases, there was a span of 9 bases. In germline, CDR1 is SGHKS, CDR2 YYEKEE (reference sequence). The CDR3 length is 13 residues. The V gene is TRBV5-5, the J gene TRBJ1-2; a possible D gene is TRBD1 (6 bases). Sequenced material: peripheral blood. The clonotype comes from a human donor with acute or convalescent COVID-19. The donor label of this sample is uncertain. CDR3 in DNA: TGTGCCAGCAGCTCAGGGGTTTACTATGGCTACACCTTC. Protein: CASSSGVYYGYTF.